The 15 T cell receptor beta chains below come from one sample, sequenced in a study of radiotherapy plus CTLA-4 blockade in lung cancer. Some clones are missing from TCRdb's copy, which holds only in-frame ones; the method was immunoSEQ multiplex PCR. The table has some 74,000 clones, approximately 78% seen once. The sequencing used peripheral blood, collected from a patient treated with radiotherapy plus ipilimumab. All receptors derive from a human donor with non-small cell lung cancer who had a complete response to radiotherapy plus ipilimumab.

In regard to this clone: A far larger clone is one nucleotide away, so this likely arose from a read error. This specimen includes other DNA sequences encoding the same CDR3. CDR3 in DNA: TGTGCCAGCAGTGAATTGGGGACAGGCAATCAGCCCCAGCATTTC. It translates to CASSELGTGNQPQHF. This rearrangement joins TRBV2 to TRBJ1-5; 8 bases are a match to TRBD1. Germline V lookup: CDR1 SNHLY, CDR2 FYNNEI. This CDR3 is 15 amino acids long.

The chain employs TRBV19 and TRBJ1-2; D is possibly TRBD1 (5 bases). CDR1 and CDR2 from the germline V gene are LNHDA and SQIVND (reference sequence). Deletions cut 6 bases from V and 4 bases from J, with 18 bases between. The CDR3 spans 15 residues. CDR3 nucleotide sequence: TGTGCCAGTAGCCGCTCCGCGGGGGTGAGCTATGGCTACACCTTC. Protein: CASSRSAGVSYGYTF.

This chain joins TRBV6-5 and TRBJ2-1; 8 nucleotides agree with TRBD2. The CDR3 consists of 15 residues. CDR1 and CDR2 (germline): MNHEY, SVGAGI. Trimming cost V 6 bases and J 4 bases; bases outside gene matches: 8. This chain's CDR3 is CASSQFGGGYNEQFF. DNA for the CDR3: TGTGCCAGCAGCCAATTCGGCGGGGGGTACAATGAGCAGTTCTTC.

This chain joins TRBV5-1 and TRBJ1-1, with 12 bases aligning to TRBD1. Trimming took 5 bases from V and 7 from J; bases not matched to a gene: 9. CDR1 SGHRS and CDR2 YFSETQ come from the germline V gene. The CDR3 is 15 residues long. Here the CDR3 DNA reads TGCGCCAGCAGACCCTTGGGACAGGGGGCACATGAAGCTTTCTTT. Translation gives CASRPLGQGAHEAFF.

A single count supports this clone. The rearrangement joins TRBV18 to TRBJ1-1, with 12 bases matching TRBD1. With 6 bases clipped from V and 1 base from J, the junction kept 9 bases outside the gene matches. Germline assignment: CDR1 KGHSH and CDR2 LQKENI. This CDR3 region has 17 residues. For the CDR3, the DNA is TGTGCCAGCTCGCAATCGGGACAGGGGGCGGGGAACACTGAAGCTTTCTTT. This codes for CASSQSGQGAGNTEAFF.

This clone has more than one count but fewer than ten. This chain uses TRBV9 with TRBJ1-1; 8 bases are shared with TRBD1. Germline CDR1 SGDLS, CDR2 YYNGEE. The J segment lost 7 bases and the V segment lost 2 bases, leaving 7 bases of the junction unmatched. This CDR3 is 14 amino acids long. CDR3 protein: CASSVGQGAFEAFF. The CDR3 nucleotides read TGTGCCAGCAGCGTTGGACAGGGAGCTTTTGAAGCTTTCTTT.

This clone was seen just once. The CDR3 here is CASSQDKGLAGGKRFYF. In DNA, the CDR3 is TGCGCCAGCAGCCAAGATAAGGGACTAGCGGGGGGGAAGCGGTTCTACTTC. The chain couples TRBV4-1 to TRBJ2-4; 16 nucleotides match TRBD2. V dropped 0 bases and J dropped 16; count of bases not matched to a gene: 12. The germline CDR1 and CDR2 sequences are MGHRA and YSYEKL. This CDR3 contains 17 residues.

The V and J genes are TRBV27 and TRBJ2-2, with D possibly matching TRBD1 (6 bases). Germline assignment: CDR1 MNHEY and CDR2 SMNVEV (reference sequence). This CDR3 is 13 amino acids long. V gave up 5 bases and J gave up 5 bases, with 9 bases separating them. The DNA for the CDR3 is TGTGCCAGCAGTCGCACAGGGACCGGGGAGCTGTTTTTT. Translation gives CASSRTGTGELFF.

The J gene is TRBJ2-7, the V gene TRBV7-2; 7 bases map to TRBD2. The junction had 2 bases not matched to a gene; V was cut back by 5 bases and J by 7 bases. This CDR3 region has 11 residues. In germline, CDR1 is SGHTA, CDR2 FQGNSA. The CDR3 coding sequence is TGTGCCAGCAGCGGGGGGGAGGAGCAGTACTTC. It translates to CASSGGEEQYF.

In DNA, the CDR3 is TGTGCCAGCAGTGGTTTCGCGGGGGGACGCAGGAGCACTGAAGCTTTCTTT. Protein product: CASSGFAGGRRSTEAFF. The chain joins TRBV2 to TRBJ1-1, with a tentative D call TRBD1 (5 bases). Germline CDR1 and CDR2: SNHLY and FYNNEI. CDR3 size: 17 residues. Trimming left V 4 bases short and J 4 bases short, with 22 bases between.

This clone was counted between two and nine times. V usage is TRBV4-1 and J usage is TRBJ1-3, with D possibly being TRBD1 (5 bases). Germline assignment: CDR1 MGHRA and CDR2 YSYEKL. This CDR3 has 16 residues. Deletions cut 0 bases from V and 0 bases from J, with 9 bases between. The DNA for the CDR3 is TGCGCCAGCAGCCAAGATGGGGGAGCCTCTGGAAACACCATATATTTT. Amino acids: CASSQDGGASGNTIYF.

The chain combines TRBV15 with TRBJ2-1; D might be TRBD1 (6 bases). The CDR3 is 14 amino acids. Germline CDR1 is LNHNV and CDR2 is YYDKDF (reference sequence). V was trimmed by 8 bases and J by 8 bases, leaving 19 bases between them. Here the CDR3 DNA reads TGTGCCACCGGGGGCCGAGGGAGTGGGGATGAGCAGTTCTTC. Translated, it gives CATGGRGSGDEQFF.

The V gene is TRBV6-1, the J gene TRBJ1-3; D is ambiguous. Germline loops: CDR1 MNHNS, CDR2 SASEGT. With 4 bases removed from V and 1 base from J, the gap between germline ends came to 11 bases. The CDR3 runs 15 residues. CDR3 nucleotide sequence: TGTGCCAGCAGTGGTTCTCAAATATCTGGAAACACCATATATTTT. It is translated as CASSGSQISGNTIYF.

This chain connects TRBV27 to TRBJ2-3, with TRBD1 as a possible D gene (5 bases). Germline lookup yields CDR1 MNHEY and CDR2 SMNVEV (reference sequence). V lost 4 bases to trimming and J lost 2 bases, with 16 bases between them. The CDR3 loop spans 16 amino acids. The CDR3 is CASSWAGFISTDTQYF. The CDR3 DNA follows: TGTGCCAGCAGTTGGGCAGGGTTTATTTCCACAGATACGCAGTATTTT.

V gene TRBV6-6 combines with J gene TRBJ1-5, with no clear D. This CDR3 is built from 15 residues. The germline CDR1 and CDR2 sequences are MNHNY and SVGAGI (reference sequence). V lost 5 bases and J 1 base, leaving 12 bases between the germline ends. The CDR3 loop is CASSLLGFSNQPQHF. As DNA, the CDR3 is TGTGCCAGCAGTCTCTTAGGCTTCAGCAATCAGCCCCAGCATTTT.